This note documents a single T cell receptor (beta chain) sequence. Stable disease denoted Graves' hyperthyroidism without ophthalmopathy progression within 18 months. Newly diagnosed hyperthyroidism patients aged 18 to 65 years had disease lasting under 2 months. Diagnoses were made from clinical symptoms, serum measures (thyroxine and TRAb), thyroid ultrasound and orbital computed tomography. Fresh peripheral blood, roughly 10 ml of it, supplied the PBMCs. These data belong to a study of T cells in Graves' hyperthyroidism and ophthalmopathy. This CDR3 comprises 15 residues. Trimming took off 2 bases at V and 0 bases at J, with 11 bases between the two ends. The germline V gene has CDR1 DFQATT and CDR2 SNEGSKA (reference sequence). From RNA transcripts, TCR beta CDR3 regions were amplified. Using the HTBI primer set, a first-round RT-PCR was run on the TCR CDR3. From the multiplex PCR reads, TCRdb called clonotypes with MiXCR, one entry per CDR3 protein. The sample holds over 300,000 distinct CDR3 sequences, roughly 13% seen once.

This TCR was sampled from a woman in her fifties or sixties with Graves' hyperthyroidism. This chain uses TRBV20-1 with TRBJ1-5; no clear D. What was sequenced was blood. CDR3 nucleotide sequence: TGCAGTGCTAGATCGCCAGAAGTTAGCAATCAGCCCCAGCATTTT. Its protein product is CSARSPEVSNQPQHF.